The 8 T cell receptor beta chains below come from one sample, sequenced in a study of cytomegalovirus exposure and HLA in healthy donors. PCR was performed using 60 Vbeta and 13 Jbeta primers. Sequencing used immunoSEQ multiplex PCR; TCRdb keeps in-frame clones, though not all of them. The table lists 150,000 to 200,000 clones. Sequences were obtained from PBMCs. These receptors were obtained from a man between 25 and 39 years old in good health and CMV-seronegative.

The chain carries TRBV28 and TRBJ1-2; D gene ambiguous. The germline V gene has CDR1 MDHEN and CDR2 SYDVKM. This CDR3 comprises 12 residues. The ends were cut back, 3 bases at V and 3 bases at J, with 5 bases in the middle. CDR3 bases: TGTGCCAGCAGTTTCGGGTACTATGGCTACACCTTC. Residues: CASSFGYYGYTF.

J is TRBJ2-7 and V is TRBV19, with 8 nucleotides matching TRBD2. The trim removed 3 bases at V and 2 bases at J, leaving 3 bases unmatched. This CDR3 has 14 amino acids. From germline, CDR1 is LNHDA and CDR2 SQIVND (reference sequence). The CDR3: CASSISGDTYEQYF. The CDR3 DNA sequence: TGTGCCAGTAGTATTAGCGGGGACACCTACGAGCAGTACTTC.

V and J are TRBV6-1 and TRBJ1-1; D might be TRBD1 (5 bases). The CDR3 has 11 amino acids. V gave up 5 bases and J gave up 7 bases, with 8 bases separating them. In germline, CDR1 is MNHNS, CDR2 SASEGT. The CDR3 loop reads CASSYQGEAFF. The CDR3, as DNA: TGTGCCAGCAGTTATCAGGGTGAAGCTTTCTTT.

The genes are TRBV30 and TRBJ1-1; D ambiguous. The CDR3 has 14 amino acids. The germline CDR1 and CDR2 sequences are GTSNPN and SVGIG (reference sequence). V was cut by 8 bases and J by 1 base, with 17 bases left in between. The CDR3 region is CALSVAARNTEAFF. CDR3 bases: TGTGCCCTGTCGGTGGCAGCGAGGAACACTGAAGCTTTCTTT.

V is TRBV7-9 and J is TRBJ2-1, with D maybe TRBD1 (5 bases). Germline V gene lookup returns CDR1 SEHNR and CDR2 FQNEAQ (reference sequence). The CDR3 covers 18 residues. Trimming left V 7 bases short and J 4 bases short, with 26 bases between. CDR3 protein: CASIGQGRAANSYNEQFF. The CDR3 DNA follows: TGTGCCAGCATAGGGCAGGGCCGGGCCGCCAATAGTTACAATGAGCAGTTCTTC.

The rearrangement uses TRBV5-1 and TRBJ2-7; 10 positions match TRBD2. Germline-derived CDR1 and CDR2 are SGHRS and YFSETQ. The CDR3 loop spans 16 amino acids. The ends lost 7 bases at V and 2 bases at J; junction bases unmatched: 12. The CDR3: CASQRARTSGPYEQYF. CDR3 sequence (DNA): TGCGCCAGCCAGCGGGCCCGGACTAGCGGTCCCTACGAGCAGTACTTC.

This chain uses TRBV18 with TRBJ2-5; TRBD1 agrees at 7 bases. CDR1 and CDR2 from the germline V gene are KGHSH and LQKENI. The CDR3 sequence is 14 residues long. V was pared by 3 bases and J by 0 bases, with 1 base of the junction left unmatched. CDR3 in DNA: TGTGCCAGCTCACCCGGGACAGACCAAGAGACCCAGTACTTC. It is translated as CASSPGTDQETQYF.

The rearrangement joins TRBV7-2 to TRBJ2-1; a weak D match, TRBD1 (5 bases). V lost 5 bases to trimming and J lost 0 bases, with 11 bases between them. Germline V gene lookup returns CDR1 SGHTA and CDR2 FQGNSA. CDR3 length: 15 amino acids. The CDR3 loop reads CASSQDKYSYNEQFF. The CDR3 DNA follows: TGTGCCAGCAGCCAGGACAAGTACTCCTACAATGAGCAGTTCTTC.